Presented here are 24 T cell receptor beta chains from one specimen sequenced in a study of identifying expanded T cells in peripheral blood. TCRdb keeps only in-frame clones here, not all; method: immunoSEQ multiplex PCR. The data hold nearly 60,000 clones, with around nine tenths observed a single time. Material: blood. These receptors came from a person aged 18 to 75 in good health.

The CDR3 region is CASSLGQGDKDTQYF. The CDR3 nucleotides read TGTGCCAGCAGTTTAGGGCAGGGGGACAAGGATACGCAGTATTTT. The chain is built from TRBV28 and TRBJ2-3; 7 bases are a match to TRBD1. Germline CDR1 is MDHEN and CDR2 is SYDVKM. The V gene end was trimmed by 2 bases and the J gene end by 6 bases; junction bases not matched to a gene: 8. This CDR3 has 15 amino acids.

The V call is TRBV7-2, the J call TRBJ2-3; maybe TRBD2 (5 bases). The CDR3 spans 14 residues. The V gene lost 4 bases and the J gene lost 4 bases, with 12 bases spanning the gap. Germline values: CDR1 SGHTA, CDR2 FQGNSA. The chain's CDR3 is CASSWTHPADTQYF. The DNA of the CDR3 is TGTGCCAGCAGCTGGACTCACCCTGCAGATACGCAGTATTTT.

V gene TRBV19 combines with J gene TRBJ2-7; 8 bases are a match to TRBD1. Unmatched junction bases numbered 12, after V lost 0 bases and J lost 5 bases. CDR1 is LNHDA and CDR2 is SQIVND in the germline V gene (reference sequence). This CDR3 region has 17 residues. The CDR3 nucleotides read TGTGCCAGTAGTATAGATAGCTTTCGGGGACAGGACGACGAGCAGTACTTC. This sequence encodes CASSIDSFRGQDDEQYF.

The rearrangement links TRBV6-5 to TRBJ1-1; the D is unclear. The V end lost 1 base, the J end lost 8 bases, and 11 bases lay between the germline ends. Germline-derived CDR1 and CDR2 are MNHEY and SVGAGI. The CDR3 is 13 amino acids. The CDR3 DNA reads TGTGCCAGCAGTTACTATGGAGGTGGAGAAGCTTTCTTT. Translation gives CASSYYGGGEAFF.

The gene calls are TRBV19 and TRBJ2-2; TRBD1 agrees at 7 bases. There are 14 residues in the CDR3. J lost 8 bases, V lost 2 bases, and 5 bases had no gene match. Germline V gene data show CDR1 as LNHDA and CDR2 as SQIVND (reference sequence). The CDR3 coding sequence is TGTGCCAGTAGTATATCGGACAGGCCAGGGGAGCTGTTTTTT. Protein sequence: CASSISDRPGELFF.

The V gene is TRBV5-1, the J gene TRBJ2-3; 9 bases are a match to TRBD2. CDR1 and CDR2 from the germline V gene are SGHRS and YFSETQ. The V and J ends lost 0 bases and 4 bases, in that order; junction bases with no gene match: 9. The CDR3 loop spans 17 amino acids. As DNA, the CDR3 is TGCGCCAGCAGCTTGGTTCCAGCGGGGGGTAGTCCAGATACGCAGTATTTT. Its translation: CASSLVPAGGSPDTQYF.

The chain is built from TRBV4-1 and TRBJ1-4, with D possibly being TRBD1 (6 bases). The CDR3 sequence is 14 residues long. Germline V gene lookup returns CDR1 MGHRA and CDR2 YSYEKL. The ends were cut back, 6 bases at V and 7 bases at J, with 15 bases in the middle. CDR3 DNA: TGCGCCAGCAGGCGGACAGCCGGGGGTGAAAAACTGTTTTTT. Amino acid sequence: CASRRTAGGEKLFF.

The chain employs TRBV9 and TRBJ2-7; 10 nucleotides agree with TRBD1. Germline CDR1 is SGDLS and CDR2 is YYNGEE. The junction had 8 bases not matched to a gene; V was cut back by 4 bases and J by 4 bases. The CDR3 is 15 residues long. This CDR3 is CASSYGQGGVYEQYF. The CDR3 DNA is TGTGCCAGCAGCTACGGACAGGGGGGAGTTTACGAGCAGTACTTC.

CDR3 DNA: TGTGCCATCAGTGACCCGACTAGCGGGATAAGCACAGATACGCAGTATTTT. Encoded protein: CAISDPTSGISTDTQYF. This sequence joins TRBV10-3 and TRBJ2-3; 11 bases are shared with TRBD2. The CDR3 contains 17 residues. Germline-derived CDR1 and CDR2 are ENHRY and SYGVKD. The J segment lost 0 bases and the V segment lost 3 bases, leaving 5 bases of the junction unmatched.

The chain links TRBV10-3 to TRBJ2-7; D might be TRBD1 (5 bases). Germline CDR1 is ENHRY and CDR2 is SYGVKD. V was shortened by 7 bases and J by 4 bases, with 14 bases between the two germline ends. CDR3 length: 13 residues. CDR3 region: CAIKRDGAYEQYF. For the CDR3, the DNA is TGTGCCATCAAACGCGATGGGGCTTACGAGCAGTACTTC.

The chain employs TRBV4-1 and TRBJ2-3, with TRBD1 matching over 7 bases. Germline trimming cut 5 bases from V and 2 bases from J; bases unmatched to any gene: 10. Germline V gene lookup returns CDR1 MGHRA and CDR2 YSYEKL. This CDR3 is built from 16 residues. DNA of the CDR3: TGCGCCAGCAGCTCCCGACGGACAGGATACACAGATACGCAGTATTTT. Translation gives CASSSRRTGYTDTQYF.

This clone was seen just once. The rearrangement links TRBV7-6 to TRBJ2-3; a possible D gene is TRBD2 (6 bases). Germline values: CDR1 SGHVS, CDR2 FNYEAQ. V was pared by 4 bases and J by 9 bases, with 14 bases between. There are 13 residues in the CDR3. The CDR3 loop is CASSSGGPGTQYF. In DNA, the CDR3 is TGTGCCAGCAGCTCAGGAGGGCCTGGGACGCAGTATTTT.

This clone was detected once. The CDR3 here is CASSLGLAGNEQFF. CDR3 nucleotides: TGTGCCAGCAGCTTGGGACTAGCGGGCAATGAGCAGTTCTTC. The chain is built from TRBV7-8 and TRBJ2-1; 12 bases map to TRBD2. V shed 3 bases and J 6 bases; nucleotides not matched to a gene: 0. Per the germline V gene, CDR1 is SGHVS and CDR2 is FQNEAQ. This CDR3 has 14 residues.

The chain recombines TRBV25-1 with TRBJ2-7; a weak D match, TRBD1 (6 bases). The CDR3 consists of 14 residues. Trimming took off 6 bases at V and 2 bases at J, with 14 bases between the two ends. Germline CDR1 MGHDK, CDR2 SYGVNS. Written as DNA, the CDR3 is TGTGCCAGCAGAGTGACAGGTCACCCCTACGAGCAGTACTTC. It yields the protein CASRVTGHPYEQYF.

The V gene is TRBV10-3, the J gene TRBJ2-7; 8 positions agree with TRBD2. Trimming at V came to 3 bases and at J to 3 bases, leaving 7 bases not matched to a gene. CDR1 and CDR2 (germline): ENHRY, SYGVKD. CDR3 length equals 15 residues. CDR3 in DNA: TGTGCCATCAGTGACCTCGGCCTAGCGGGCTACGAGCAGTACTTC. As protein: CAISDLGLAGYEQYF.

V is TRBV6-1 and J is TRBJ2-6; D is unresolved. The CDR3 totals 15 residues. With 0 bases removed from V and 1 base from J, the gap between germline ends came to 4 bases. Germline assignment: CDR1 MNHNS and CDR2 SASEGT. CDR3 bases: TGTGCCAGCAGTGAAGCCTCATCTGGGGCCAACGTCCTGACTTTC. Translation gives CASSEASSGANVLTF.

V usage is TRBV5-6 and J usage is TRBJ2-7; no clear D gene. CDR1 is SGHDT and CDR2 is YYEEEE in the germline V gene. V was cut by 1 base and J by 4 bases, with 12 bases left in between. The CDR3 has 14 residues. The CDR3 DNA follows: TGTGCCAGCAGCTTGAGTTACCCGAGTTACGAGCAGTACTTC. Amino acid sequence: CASSLSYPSYEQYF.

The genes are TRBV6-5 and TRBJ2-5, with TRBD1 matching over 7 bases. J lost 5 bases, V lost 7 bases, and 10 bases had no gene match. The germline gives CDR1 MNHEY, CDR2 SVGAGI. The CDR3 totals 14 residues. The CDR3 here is CASNRQGRAETQYF. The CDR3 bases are TGTGCCAGCAATCGACAGGGCCGGGCTGAGACCCAGTACTTC.

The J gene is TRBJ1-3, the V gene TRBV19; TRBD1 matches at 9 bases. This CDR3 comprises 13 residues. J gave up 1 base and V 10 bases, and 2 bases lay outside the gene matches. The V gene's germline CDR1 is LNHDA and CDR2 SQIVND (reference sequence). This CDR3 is CATGTGSGNTIYF. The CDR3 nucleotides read TGTGCCACCGGGACAGGGTCTGGAAACACCATATATTTT.

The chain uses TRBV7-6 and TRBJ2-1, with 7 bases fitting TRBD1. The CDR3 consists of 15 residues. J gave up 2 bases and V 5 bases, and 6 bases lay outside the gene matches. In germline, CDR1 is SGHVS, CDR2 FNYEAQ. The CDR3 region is CASSPTGVTYNEQFF. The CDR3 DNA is TGTGCCAGCAGCCCTACAGGGGTCACCTACAATGAGCAGTTCTTC.

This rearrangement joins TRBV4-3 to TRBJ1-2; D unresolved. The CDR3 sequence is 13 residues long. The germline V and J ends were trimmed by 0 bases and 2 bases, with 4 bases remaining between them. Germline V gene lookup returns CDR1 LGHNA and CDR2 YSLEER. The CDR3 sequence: CASSQDRNYGYTF. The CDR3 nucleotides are TGCGCCAGCAGCCAAGACCGGAACTATGGCTACACCTTC.

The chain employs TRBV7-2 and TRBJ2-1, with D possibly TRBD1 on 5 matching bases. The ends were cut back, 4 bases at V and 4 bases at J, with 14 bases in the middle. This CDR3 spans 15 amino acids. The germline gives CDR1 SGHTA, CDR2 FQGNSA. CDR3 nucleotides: TGTGCCAGCAGCTCGCATGATGGGGCATACAATGAGCAGTTCTTC. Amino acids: CASSSHDGAYNEQFF.

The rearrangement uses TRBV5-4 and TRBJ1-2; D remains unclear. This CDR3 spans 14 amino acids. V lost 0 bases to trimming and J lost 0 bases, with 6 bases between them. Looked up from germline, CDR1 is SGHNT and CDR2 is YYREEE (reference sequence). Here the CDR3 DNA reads TGTGCCAGCAGCTTGGCTGTCGCTAACTATGGCTACACCTTC. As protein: CASSLAVANYGYTF. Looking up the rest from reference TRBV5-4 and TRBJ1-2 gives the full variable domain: ETGVTQSPTHLIKTRGQQVTLRCSSQSGHNTVSWYQQALGQGPQFIFQYYREEENGRGNFPPRFSGLQFPNYSSELNVNALELDDSALYLCASSLAVANYGYTFGSGTRLTVV.

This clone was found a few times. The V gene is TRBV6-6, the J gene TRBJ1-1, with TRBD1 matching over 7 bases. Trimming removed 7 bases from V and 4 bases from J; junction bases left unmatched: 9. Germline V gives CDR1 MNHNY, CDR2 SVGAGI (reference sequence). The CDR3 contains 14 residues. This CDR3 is CASTIEGGTTEAFF. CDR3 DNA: TGTGCCAGCACCATCGAAGGGGGCACCACTGAAGCTTTCTTT.